This TCR beta chain was documented in a study of cytomegalovirus exposure and HLA in healthy donors. Overall study results and limits: High sensitivity and specificity were reportedly achieved when the classifier diagnosed cytomegalovirus status. Among TCR beta chains, those listed as cytomegalovirus-associated numbered over 150. Later, an analysis found that TCR clusters from the first cohort tended to co-occur in the 90 to 150 validation repertoires.

Turning to this clone: Its target is unknown.

The V and J ends lost 1 base and 6 bases respectively, with 12 bases between them. CDR1 is KGHSH and CDR2 is LQKENI in the germline V gene. The CDR3 length is 15 residues. Generated by immunoSEQ multiplex PCR, the TCRdb table keeps only in-frame clones and is missing some. The sample includes more than 300,000 clones, around 86% seen only once; the top ten take 0.83%. This clonotype originated in a woman aged 18-30 years in good health and CMV-seronegative. The J gene is TRBJ2-2, the V gene TRBV18; D is perhaps TRBD1 (6 bases). What was sequenced was PBMCs. The CDR3 DNA follows: TGTGCCAGCTCACCACTGACACCAGGGGCCGGGGAGCTGTTTTTT. Encoded protein: CASSPLTPGAGELFF.